Following are 19 T cell receptor beta chains from one sample sequenced in a study of T cell changes during pregnancy in multiple sclerosis (dated by TCRdb to the late 2010s). The library was obtained by the immunoSEQ multiplex PCR assay. This is the immuneACCESS table as TCRdb keeps it, with only in-frame sequences that have V and J called. A part of the clones is gone; compared with another copy, unresolved V genes explain less than half, and the rest is unexplained. The sample yields about 41,000 clones; 75% to 90% were counted once. The ten most abundant clones make up around 5% of the sample. The source material was peripheral blood, sampled in the first trimester of pregnancy. These receptors were obtained from a female donor in good health, enrolled as a control in a pregnancy study.

V is TRBV28 and J is TRBJ1-2, with TRBD1 identical over 8 bases. The length of the CDR3 is 14 residues. V trimming: 5 bases; J trimming: 4 bases; junction bases outside the gene matches: 6. The germline V gene encodes CDR1 MDHEN and CDR2 SYDVKM. The CDR3 reads CASSHPDRVYGYTF. The DNA for the CDR3 is TGTGCCAGCAGTCATCCGGACAGGGTCTATGGCTACACCTTC.

The chain is built from TRBV6-1 and TRBJ2-1, with TRBD1 matching 10 bases. With 1 base clipped from V and 3 bases from J, the junction kept 12 bases outside the gene matches. Germline V gene sequence: CDR1 MNHNS, CDR2 SASEGT. This CDR3 is built from 19 residues. CDR3 loop: CASSEGQGALAPSYNEQFF. The CDR3 bases are TGTGCCAGCAGTGAAGGACAGGGGGCACTAGCGCCAAGCTACAATGAGCAGTTCTTC.

The rearrangement joins TRBV14 to TRBJ1-3; D gene unclear. This CDR3 is built from 11 residues. Germline V gene sequence: CDR1 SGHDN, CDR2 FVKESK. Deletions cut 8 bases from V and 0 bases from J, with 2 bases between. The CDR3 DNA reads TGTGCCAGCCGCTCTGGAAACACCATATATTTT. This sequence encodes CASRSGNTIYF.

This chain's CDR3 is CAGPRDCRGNEQFF. CDR3 DNA: TGTGCCGGCCCTCGGGACTGCCGGGGGAATGAGCAGTTCTTC. This chain uses TRBV19 with TRBJ2-1, with D perhaps TRBD2 (6 bases). The germline gives CDR1 LNHDA, CDR2 SQIVND (reference sequence). The CDR3 loop spans 14 amino acids. V gave up 11 bases and J gave up 7 bases, with 21 bases separating them.

The chain joins TRBV5-4 to TRBJ1-6; possibly TRBD1 for D (6 bases). The CDR3 is made up of 16 amino acids. Germline V CDR1 and CDR2: SGHNT, YYREEE (reference sequence). With 0 bases removed from V and 6 bases from J, the gap between germline ends came to 13 bases. Here the CDR3 reads CASSLAGGAGNSPLHF. The CDR3 nucleotides are TGTGCCAGCAGCTTGGCCGGGGGGGCTGGTAATTCACCCCTCCACTTT.

This clone was counted between two and nine times. This chain connects TRBV5-1 to TRBJ1-2; a weak D match, TRBD1 (6 bases). The V gene's germline CDR1 is SGHRS and CDR2 YFSETQ. V was cut by 6 bases and J by 6 bases, with 9 bases left in between. This CDR3 is 11 amino acids long. CDR3 sequence (DNA): TGCGCCAGCACGGACAGCAATGGCTACACCTTC. Translation: CASTDSNGYTF.

The rearrangement uses TRBV5-4 and TRBJ1-3; no definite D call. V was cut by 1 base and J by 0 bases, with 11 bases left in between. Germline CDR1 reads SGHNT; CDR2 reads YYREEE (reference sequence). The CDR3 sequence is 16 residues long. Here the CDR3 reads CASSLRGGLSGNTIYF. Written as DNA, the CDR3 is TGTGCCAGCAGCTTGCGGGGAGGACTCTCTGGAAACACCATATATTTT.

The chain carries TRBV6-1 and TRBJ2-1, with TRBD2 identical over 11 bases. Germline V CDR1 and CDR2: MNHNS, SASEGT. The V gene end was trimmed by 0 bases and the J gene end by 9 bases; junction bases not matched to a gene: 4. This CDR3 contains 15 residues. The CDR3 DNA follows: TGTGCCAGCAGTGAAGCCACTAGCGGGGGTAGTGAGCAGTTCTTC. As protein: CASSEATSGGSEQFF.

The V gene is TRBV27, the J gene TRBJ1-5; 7 bases map to TRBD1. The CDR3 has 16 residues. The germline V gene encodes CDR1 MNHEY and CDR2 SMNVEV (reference sequence). The V segment lost 5 bases and the J segment 4 bases; nucleotides outside the gene matches: 11. CDR3 loop: CASSASDRVENQPQHF. The CDR3 coding sequence is TGTGCCAGCAGTGCTTCTGACAGGGTGGAAAATCAGCCCCAGCATTTT.

The gene calls are TRBV4-3 and TRBJ2-1, with a weak D call TRBD2 (5 bases). CDR1 is LGHNA, CDR2 YSLEER, per germline. The V end lost 1 base, the J end lost 8 bases, and 9 bases lay between the germline ends. The CDR3 has 13 residues. The CDR3: CASSQAEGDEQFF. The CDR3 DNA follows: TGCGCCAGCAGCCAAGCAGAGGGCGATGAGCAGTTCTTC.

This chain joins TRBV7-2 and TRBJ2-3; no reliable D call. V gave up 1 base and J gave up 1 base, with 6 bases separating them. The CDR3 covers 14 residues. Germline V gives CDR1 SGHTA, CDR2 FQGNSA. In DNA, the CDR3 is TGTGCCAGCAGCTTAGACTTCGGCACAGATACGCAGTATTTT. Translating gives CASSLDFGTDTQYF.

This rearrangement joins TRBV13 to TRBJ2-2; D remains ambiguous. From germline, CDR1 is PRHDT and CDR2 FYEKMQ (reference sequence). V lost 2 bases to trimming and J lost 6 bases, with 4 bases between them. This CDR3 is built from 12 residues. The CDR3 here is CASSLSAGELFF. DNA of the CDR3: TGTGCCAGCAGCTTATCGGCCGGGGAGCTGTTTTTT.

The V gene is TRBV7-6, the J gene TRBJ1-6; tentatively, D is TRBD1 (5 bases). The CDR3 runs to 14 residues. With 2 bases removed from V and 9 bases from J, the gap between germline ends came to 11 bases. CDR1 SGHVS and CDR2 FNYEAQ come from the germline V gene. The CDR3 region has the DNA TGTGCCAGCAGCTTACGGAGGGGAGGTTCACCCCTCCACTTT. It encodes CASSLRRGGSPLHF.

About this clone itself: The sample carries other DNA sequences with the same CDR3. The V call is TRBV5-1, the J call TRBJ2-3; D not resolved. CDR1 and CDR2 (germline): SGHRS, YFSETQ. Trimming stripped 0 bases from V and 6 bases from J, with 5 bases between. This CDR3 region has 12 residues. The DNA for the CDR3 is TGCGCCAGCAGCTTGGGGGCGGATACGCAGTATTTT. Translated, it gives CASSLGADTQYF.

The chain recombines TRBV28 with TRBJ1-5; unclear D gene. CDR1 and CDR2 (germline): MDHEN, SYDVKM. With 6 bases removed from V and 0 bases from J, the gap between germline ends came to 12 bases. There are 15 residues in the CDR3. The CDR3 sequence: CASRTRRDSNQPQHF. Here the CDR3 DNA reads TGTGCCAGCAGGACCAGGCGGGATAGCAATCAGCCCCAGCATTTT.

This CDR3 is CASSAPTGWDGYTF. Written as DNA, the CDR3 is TGCGCCAGCAGCGCGCCGACAGGATGGGATGGCTACACCTTC. The V gene is TRBV4-1, the J gene TRBJ1-2, with a possible D match to TRBD1 (6 bases). CDR3 length: 14 residues. The V gene lost 5 bases and the J gene lost 6 bases, with 16 bases spanning the gap. Germline V lookup: CDR1 MGHRA, CDR2 YSYEKL.

The chain employs TRBV27 and TRBJ2-3; 8 nucleotides align to TRBD2. V was pared by 1 base and J by 3 bases, with 6 bases of the junction left unmatched. CDR3 length: 16 amino acids. Germline values: CDR1 MNHEY, CDR2 SMNVEV (reference sequence). This CDR3 reads CASSLLTSAKTDTQYF. CDR3 coding DNA: TGTGCCAGCAGTTTATTGACTAGCGCGAAGACAGATACGCAGTATTTT.

V is TRBV2 and J is TRBJ1-2, with D tentatively TRBD1 (6 bases). The germline CDR1 and CDR2 sequences are SNHLY and FYNNEI. The germline V and J ends were trimmed by 8 bases and 5 bases, with 15 bases remaining between them. The CDR3 totals 13 residues. In nucleotides, the CDR3 is TGTGCCAGCCTCAGGGGAGAGGGTTATGGCTACACCTTC. Its protein product is CASLRGEGYGYTF.

V and J are TRBV7-2 and TRBJ2-3; 9 nucleotides align to TRBD2. Germline CDR1 is SGHTA and CDR2 is FQGNSA. The CDR3 has 16 amino acids. J gave up 0 bases and V 5 bases, and 6 bases lay outside the gene matches. The CDR3, as DNA: TGTGCCAGCAGCGGGCTAGCGGGGATTAGCACAGATACGCAGTATTTT. Translated: CASSGLAGISTDTQYF. Drawing the rest from reference TRBV7-2 and TRBJ2-3, the complete variable domain is GAGVSQSPSNKVTEKGKDVELRCDPISGHTALYWYRQSLGQGLEFLIYFQGNSAPDKSGLPSDRFSAERTGGSVSTLTIQRTQQEDSAVYLCASSGLAGISTDTQYFGPGTRLTVL.